The 5 T cell receptor beta chains listed next were all sequenced from one sample in a study of cytomegalovirus exposure and HLA in healthy donors (TCRdb year 2017). The library was generated by the immunoSEQ multiplex PCR assay. The multiplex PCR relied on a mix of 60 forward primers for TCR Vbeta segments and 13 reverse primers for TCR Jbeta segments. TCRdb re-hosts the immuneACCESS table, in-frame sequences only. Its copies lack some clones; in the studies checked, an unresolved V gene accounts for under half of them, and the cause for the rest is not known. The sample records roughly 170,000 clones, 82% of which are singletons. Around 1.5% of the sample comes from the top ten. The sequencing sample was made of PBMCs. These receptors all stem from a male donor in good health and CMV-seronegative.

The gene calls are TRBV11-1 and TRBJ1-4; TRBD1 matches at 8 bases. CDR1 and CDR2 (germline): SGHAT, FQDESV (reference sequence). The CDR3 length is 13 residues. With 5 bases clipped from V and 8 bases from J, the junction kept 4 bases outside the gene matches. CDR3: CASSAWDREKLFF. Written as DNA, the CDR3 is TGTGCCAGCAGCGCCTGGGACAGGGAAAAACTGTTTTTT.

A few counts support this clone. The rearrangement uses TRBV19 and TRBJ1-2; 7 nucleotides align to TRBD1. The CDR3 covers 15 residues. Germline V gene lookup returns CDR1 LNHDA and CDR2 SQIVND (reference sequence). The V segment lost 4 bases and the J segment 1 base; nucleotides outside the gene matches: 6. CDR3 nucleotides: TGTGCCAGTAGTAGGCCCGGGACAGTTAACTATGGCTACACCTTC. Translated: CASSRPGTVNYGYTF. Based on the CDR3 plus reference TRBV19 and TRBJ1-2, the full variable domain is DGGITQSPKYLFRKEGQNVTLSCEQNLNHDAMYWYRQDPGQGLRLIYYSQIVNDFQKGDIAEGYSVSREKKESFPLTVTSAQKNPTAFYLCASSRPGTVNYGYTFGSGTRLTVV.

The genes are TRBV5-1 and TRBJ2-5, with 9 bases aligning to TRBD1. The CDR3 totals 16 residues. V shed 0 bases and J 7 bases; nucleotides not matched to a gene: 10. CDR1 is SGHRS, CDR2 YFSETQ, per germline. In DNA, the CDR3 is TGCGCCAGCAGCTTGGCCGAAACAGGGGGCATGTGGACCCAGTACTTC. Translated: CASSLAETGGMWTQYF.

The chain couples TRBV5-1 to TRBJ1-2; 7 bases align to TRBD1. The ends lost 4 bases at V and 0 bases at J; junction bases unmatched: 6. The CDR3 loop spans 15 amino acids. The germline gives CDR1 SGHRS, CDR2 YFSETQ. CDR3: CASSQTGASNYGYTF. CDR3 nucleotides: TGCGCCAGCAGCCAAACAGGGGCTTCTAACTATGGCTACACCTTC. The whole variable domain, remainder taken from reference TRBV5-1 and TRBJ1-2, is KAGVTQTPRYLIKTRGQQVTLSCSPISGHRSVSWYQQTPGQGLQFLFEYFSETQRNKGNFPGRFSGRQFSNSRSEMNVSTLELGDSALYLCASSQTGASNYGYTFGSGTRLTVV.

The chain couples TRBV7-2 to TRBJ2-7, with 9 bases lining up with TRBD1. CDR1 and CDR2 from the germline V gene are SGHTA and FQGNSA. V shed 5 bases, J shed 2 bases, and the junction held 7 bases outside the gene matches. The CDR3 has 15 residues. The CDR3 sequence: CASSVGTGLTYEQYF. DNA for the CDR3: TGTGCCAGCAGCGTCGGGACAGGGCTCACCTACGAGCAGTACTTC. Variable domain in full (rest from reference TRBV7-2 and TRBJ2-7): GAGVSQSPSNKVTEKGKDVELRCDPISGHTALYWYRQSLGQGLEFLIYFQGNSAPDKSGLPSDRFSAERTGGSVSTLTIQRTQQEDSAVYLCASSVGTGLTYEQYFGPGTRLTVT.